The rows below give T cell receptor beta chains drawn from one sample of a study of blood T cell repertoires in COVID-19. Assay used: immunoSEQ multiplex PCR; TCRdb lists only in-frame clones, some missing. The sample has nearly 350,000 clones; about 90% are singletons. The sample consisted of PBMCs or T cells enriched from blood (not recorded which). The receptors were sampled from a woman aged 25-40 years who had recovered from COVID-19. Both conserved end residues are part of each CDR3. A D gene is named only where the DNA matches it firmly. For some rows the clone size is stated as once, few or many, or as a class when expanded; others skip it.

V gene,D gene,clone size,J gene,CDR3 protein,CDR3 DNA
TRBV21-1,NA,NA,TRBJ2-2,CASPVETGGPNTGELFF,TGTGCCAGCCCCGTAGAGACAGGGGGCCCGAACACCGGGGAGCTGTTTTTT
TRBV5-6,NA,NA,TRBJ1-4,CASTGLTNEKLFF,TGTGCCAGCACGGGACTTACAAATGAAAAACTGTTTTTT
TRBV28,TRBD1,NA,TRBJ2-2,CASSSTRTGLNTGELFF,TGTGCCAGCAGTTCTACCCGGACAGGGTTGAACACCGGGGAGCTGTTTTTT
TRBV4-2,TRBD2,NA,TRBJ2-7,CASSQDDPSGWREQYF,TGTGCCAGCAGCCAAGACGACCCTAGCGGGTGGCGCGAGCAGTACTTC
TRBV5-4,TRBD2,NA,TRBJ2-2,CASSLAGGIGELFF,TGTGCCAGCAGCTTGGCCGGGGGGATCGGGGAGCTGTTTTTT
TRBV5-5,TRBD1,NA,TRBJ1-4,CASSLAIQGVNEKLFF,TGTGCCAGCAGCTTGGCCATCCAGGGGGTAAATGAAAAACTGTTTTTT
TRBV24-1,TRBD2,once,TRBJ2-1,CATSDLVLAGGNEQFF,TGTGCCACCAGTGATTTGGTTCTAGCGGGGGGCAATGAGCAGTTCTTC
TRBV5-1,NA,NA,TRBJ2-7,CASSLGAGSYEQYF,TGCGCCAGCAGCTTGGGCGCGGGGAGCTACGAGCAGTACTTC
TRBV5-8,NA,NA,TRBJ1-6,CASSLRGSYNSPLHF,TGTGCCAGCAGCTTGAGGGGTTCCTATAATTCACCCCTCCACTTT
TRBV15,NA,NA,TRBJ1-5,CATSGTGGGEYSNQPQHF,TGTGCCACCAGCGGGACTGGCGGGGGAGAGTATAGCAATCAGCCCCAGCATTTT
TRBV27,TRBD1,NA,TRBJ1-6,CASRTPGQGPRSPLHF,TGTGCCAGCAGGACTCCGGGACAGGGACCCCGTTCACCCCTCCACTTT
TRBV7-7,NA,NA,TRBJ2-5,CASSLGLRGQETQYF,TGTGCCAGCAGCTTAGGCCTGCGGGGCCAAGAGACCCAGTACTTC
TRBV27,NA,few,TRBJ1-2,CASSSRALNYGYTF,TGTGCCAGCAGTTCCAGGGCCCTTAACTATGGCTACACCTTC
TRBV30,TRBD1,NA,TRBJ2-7,CAWDRGYEQYF,TGTGCCTGGGACAGGGGGTACGAGCAGTACTTC
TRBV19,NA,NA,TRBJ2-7,CASSSPSDMRGEQYF,TGTGCCAGTAGTTCCCCCTCGGATATGCGGGGAGAGCAGTACTTC
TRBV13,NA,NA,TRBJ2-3,CASSLGRVLGPDTQYF,TGTGCCAGCAGCTTAGGACGGGTTCTCGGTCCGGATACGCAGTATTTT
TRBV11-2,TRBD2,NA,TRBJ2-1,CASSLGDLAGGGSYNEQFF,TGTGCCAGCAGCCTAGGGGATCTAGCGGGGGGAGGTTCCTACAATGAGCAGTTCTTC
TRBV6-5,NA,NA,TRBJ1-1,CASSYSRGVEAFF,TGTGCCAGCAGTTACTCGCGGGGAGTTGAAGCTTTCTTT
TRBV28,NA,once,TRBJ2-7,CASSSEYEQYF,TGTGCCAGCAGCTCAGAATACGAGCAGTACTTC
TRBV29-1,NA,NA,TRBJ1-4,CSVVLGVKLFF,TGCAGCGTTGTTCTAGGTGTAAAACTGTTTTTT
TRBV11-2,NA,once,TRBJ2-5,CASSGRRTQYF,TGTGCCAGCAGCGGCCGGAGGACCCAGTACTTC
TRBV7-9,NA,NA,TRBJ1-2,CASSFGGNDGYTF,TGTGCCAGCAGCTTTGGCGGCAATGATGGCTACACCTTC
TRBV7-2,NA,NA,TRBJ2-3,CASSPRTGSSTDTQYF,TGTGCCAGCAGCCCAAGGACGGGATCTAGCACAGATACGCAGTATTTT
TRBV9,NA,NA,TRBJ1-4,CASSVQQGRGNEKLFF,TGTGCCAGCAGCGTACAACAGGGTAGGGGGAATGAAAAACTGTTTTTT
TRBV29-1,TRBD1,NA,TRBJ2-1,CSVGPSGTGHNEQFF,TGCAGCGTTGGTCCTTCCGGGACAGGCCACAATGAGCAGTTCTTC
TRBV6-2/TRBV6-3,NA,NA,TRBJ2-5,CASSYPAETQYF,TGTGCCAGCAGTTATCCAGCGGAGACCCAGTACTTC
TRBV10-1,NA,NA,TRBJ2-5,CASSDLAEETQYF,TGCGCCAGCAGTGATCTAGCAGAGGAGACCCAGTACTTC
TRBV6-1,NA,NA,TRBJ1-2,CASSEGGRDGYTF,TGTGCCAGCAGTGAAGGCGGGAGGGATGGCTACACCTTC
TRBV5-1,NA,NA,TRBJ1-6,CASSKQGQGGSPLHF,TGCGCCAGCAGCAAGCAGGGGCAAGGGGGTTCACCCCTCCACTTT
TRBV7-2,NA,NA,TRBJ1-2,CASSLEGSPGGSYGYTF,TGTGCCAGCAGCTTAGAAGGTTCTCCCGGGGGAAGCTATGGCTACACCTTC
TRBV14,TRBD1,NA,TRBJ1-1,CASSQKTGVNTEAFF,TGTGCCAGCAGCCAAAAGACAGGGGTTAACACTGAAGCTTTCTTT
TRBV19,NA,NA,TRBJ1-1,CASSIVQGRIGYTEAFF,TGTGCCAGTAGTATAGTGCAGGGGCGTATCGGGTACACTGAAGCTTTCTTT
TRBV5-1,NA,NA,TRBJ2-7,CASSLGALVGYEQYF,TGCGCCAGCAGCTTGGGGGCCCTTGTGGGCTACGAGCAGTACTTC
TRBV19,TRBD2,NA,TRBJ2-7,CASSTTWEGAYEQYF,TGTGCCAGTAGTACCACGTGGGAGGGCGCCTACGAGCAGTACTTC
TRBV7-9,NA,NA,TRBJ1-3,CASSPLGVSGNTIYF,TGTGCCAGCAGCCCTCTAGGTGTTTCTGGAAACACCATATATTTT
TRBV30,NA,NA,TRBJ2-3,CAWSVGGADTQYF,TGTGCCTGGAGTGTAGGCGGGGCTGATACGCAGTATTTT
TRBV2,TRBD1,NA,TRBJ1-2,CASWEGQGRNYGYTF,TGTGCCAGCTGGGAGGGACAGGGCCGTAACTATGGCTACACCTTC
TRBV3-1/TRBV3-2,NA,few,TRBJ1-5,CASSQSRLSNQPQHF,TGTGCCAGCAGCCAATCCAGACTTAGCAATCAGCCCCAGCATTTT
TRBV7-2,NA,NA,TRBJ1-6,CASSLDSNRNSPLHF,TGTGCCAGCAGCTTAGACTCCAACAGAAATTCACCCCTCCACTTT
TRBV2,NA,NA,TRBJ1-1,CASSEDRDTEAFF,TGTGCCAGCAGTGAAGACAGGGACACTGAAGCTTTCTTT
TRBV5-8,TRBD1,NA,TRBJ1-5,CASSYPGTADQPQHF,TGTGCCAGCAGTTACCCTGGGACAGCAGATCAGCCCCAGCATTTT
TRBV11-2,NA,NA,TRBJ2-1,CASSMGENNEQFF,TGTGCCAGCAGCATGGGAGAAAACAATGAGCAGTTCTTC
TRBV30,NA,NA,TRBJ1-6,CAWTSDNSPLHF,TGTGCCTGGACCTCGGACAACTCACCCCTCCACTTT
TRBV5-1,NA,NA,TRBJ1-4,CASSLEGALSEKLFF,TGCGCCAGCAGCCTAGAGGGTGCTCTGAGTGAAAAACTGTTTTTT
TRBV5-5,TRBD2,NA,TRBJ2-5,CASSRAGRQETQYF,TGTGCCAGCAGCCGAGCGGGACGGCAAGAGACCCAGTACTTC
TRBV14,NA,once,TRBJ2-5,CASSQELAGETQYF,TGTGCCAGCAGCCAAGAATTAGCCGGGGAGACCCAGTACTTC